This T cell receptor beta chain was recorded in a study of blood T cells in healthy people across ages. Study in general: Using template switching, researchers captured about one barcoded beta molecule for each two T cells. Broader study findings: While age rose, TCR beta diversity per million T cells dropped in a roughly linear way. Naive and antigen-experienced cells were not separated, limiting conclusive comparison.

The total RNA that was extracted per sample amounted to at least 5 micrograms. This clonotype occurred a few times. The antigen is unknown. Per the germline V gene, CDR1 is KGHSH and CDR2 is LQKENI. V was trimmed by 8 bases and J by 1 base, leaving 9 bases between them. There are 13 residues in the CDR3. The second PCR ran about 6 to 12 cycles with a sample-barcoded 5' primer and J-beta primers. TCRdb independently ran MiXCR on the 5' RACE reads; one entry per CDR3 protein. Of around 900,000 distinct CDR3 sequences listed, around 54% are singletons. The sample was blood. The sequence derives from a woman in her sixties or seventies in good health. This chain links TRBV18 with TRBJ2-1; perhaps TRBD2 as D (5 bases). The CDR3, as DNA: TGTGCCAGCGCCACGGGATCCTACAATGAGCAGTTCTTC. The encoded protein is CASATGSYNEQFF.